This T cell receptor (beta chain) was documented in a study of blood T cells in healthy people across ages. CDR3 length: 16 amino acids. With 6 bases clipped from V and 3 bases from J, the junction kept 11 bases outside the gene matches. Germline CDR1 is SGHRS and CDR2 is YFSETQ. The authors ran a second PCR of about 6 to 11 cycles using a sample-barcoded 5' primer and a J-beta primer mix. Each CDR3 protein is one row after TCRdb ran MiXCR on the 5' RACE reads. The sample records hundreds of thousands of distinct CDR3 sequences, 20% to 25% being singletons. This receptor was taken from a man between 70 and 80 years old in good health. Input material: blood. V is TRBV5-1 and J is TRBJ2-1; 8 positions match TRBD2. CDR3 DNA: TGCGCCAGCACCACGGGGAGCGGGAGCTTCTACAATGAGCAGTTCTTC. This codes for CASTTGSGSFYNEQFF.